The next 5 T cell receptor beta chains were all read from a single sample in a study of blood T cell repertoires in COVID-19. Sequenced by immunoSEQ multiplex PCR; TCRdb stores in-frame clones only, minus some. The sample has some 290,000 clones, approximately 91% seen once; the top ten hold around 4.2%. The sequencing input was PBMCs or T cells enriched from blood (not recorded which). These receptor sequences come from a woman in her 30s who had been exposed to COVID-19.

CDR3 amino acids: CASSLSGRQPYYEQYF. CDR3 nucleotide sequence: TGTGCCAGCAGTTTATCGGGGAGACAACCATACTACGAGCAGTACTTC. The chain has TRBV27 and TRBJ2-7; D possibly corresponds to TRBD2 (5 bases). V lost 0 bases, J lost 3 bases, and 15 bases lay in between. The CDR3 has 16 amino acids. Germline V gene data show CDR1 as MNHEY and CDR2 as SMNVEV (reference sequence).

The CDR3 is CASSEDRPYEQYF. As DNA, the CDR3 is TGTGCCAGCAGCGAGGACAGGCCCTACGAGCAGTACTTC. The chain is built from TRBV5-5 and TRBJ2-7; 7 nucleotides match TRBD1. V trimming: 4 bases; J trimming: 2 bases; junction bases outside the gene matches: 3. Germline V gene data show CDR1 as SGHKS and CDR2 as YYEKEE (reference sequence). The CDR3 runs 13 residues.

The genes are TRBV29-1 and TRBJ1-1, with 7 bases lining up with TRBD1. V was clipped by 7 bases and J by 5 bases; unmatched bases: 4. CDR3 length: 11 amino acids. Germline CDR1 SQVTM, CDR2 ANQGSEA. CDR3 DNA: TGCAGCGGAACAGGGGAGACTGAAGCTTTCTTT. Protein: CSGTGETEAFF. Based on the CDR3 plus reference TRBV29-1 and TRBJ1-1, the full variable domain is SAVISQKPSRDICQRGTSLTIQCQVDSQVTMMFWYRQQPGQSLTLIATANQGSEATYESGFVIDKFPISRPNLTFSTLTVSNMSPEDSSIYLCSGTGETEAFFGQGTRLTVV.

The CDR3, as DNA: TGTGCCAGCAGCCAAACGGACAGCACTCTGAGAGGAAACACCATATATTTT. This translates into CASSQTDSTLRGNTIYF. The V gene is TRBV14, the J gene TRBJ1-3; D is perhaps TRBD1 (6 bases). The V gene's germline CDR1 is SGHDN and CDR2 FVKESK. This CDR3 is 17 amino acids long. V was shortened by 2 bases and J by 4 bases, with 18 bases between the two germline ends.

The V and J genes are TRBV19 and TRBJ2-5, with 7 nucleotides matching TRBD2. The CDR3 totals 14 residues. V lost 0 bases and J lost 2; bases outside the gene matches: 0. Germline V CDR1 and CDR2: LNHDA, SQIVND (reference sequence). The CDR3 bases are TGTGCCAGTAGTATAGAGCGGGGGCAAGAGACCCAGTACTTC. Encoded protein: CASSIERGQETQYF.